Sequencing of this T cell receptor beta chain was carried out in a study of graft-versus-host responses after intestinal transplantation. In the study overall: Recipients had multivisceral, liver-intestinal, or isolated intestinal transplants. Each patient got anti-thymocyte globulin induction, then tacrolimus and steroids for approximately 3 years.

General study points: Graft-donor T cell macrochimerism in patients accompanied high graft-versus-host to host-versus-graft clonal ratios in allografts. GvH clones appeared in recipient marrow, some first in ileum or blood.

Regarding this clone: Antigen: not known. The same CDR3 is also encoded by other DNA sequences in this sample.

This CDR3 spans 11 amino acids. Some clones are missing from TCRdb's copy, which holds only in-frame ones; the method was immunoSEQ multiplex PCR. Of tens of thousands of clones in the sample, about nine tenths were seen once. The origin of this receptor is a human patient who received an intestinal transplant, so some T cells may come from the graft donor. Sequences were derived from bone marrow, sampled roughly 110 weeks after intestinal transplantation. The chain has TRBV7-5 and TRBJ1-1. TRBV7-5 is classified as a pseudogene. The CDR3, as DNA: TGTGCCAGCAGCCGTACGCTTGAAGCTTTCTTT. It yields the protein CASSRTLEAFF.